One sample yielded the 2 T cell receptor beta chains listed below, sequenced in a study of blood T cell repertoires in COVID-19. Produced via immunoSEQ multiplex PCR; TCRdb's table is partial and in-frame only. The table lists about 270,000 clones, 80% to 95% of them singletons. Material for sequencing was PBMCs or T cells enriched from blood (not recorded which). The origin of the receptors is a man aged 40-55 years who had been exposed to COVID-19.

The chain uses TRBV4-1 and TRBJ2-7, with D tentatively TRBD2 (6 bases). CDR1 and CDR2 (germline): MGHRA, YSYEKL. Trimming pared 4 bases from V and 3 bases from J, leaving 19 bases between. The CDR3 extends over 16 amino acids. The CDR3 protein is CASSLQAGRTYYEQYF. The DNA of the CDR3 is TGCGCCAGCAGCCTCCAAGCGGGTCGCACCTACTACGAGCAGTACTTC.

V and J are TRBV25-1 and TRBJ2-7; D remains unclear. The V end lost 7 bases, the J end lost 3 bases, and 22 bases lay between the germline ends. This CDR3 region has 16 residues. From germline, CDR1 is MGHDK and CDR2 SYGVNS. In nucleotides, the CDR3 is TGTGCCAGCACCAACTCAAAACAGTCGCCGCTCTACGAGCAGTACTTC. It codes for CASTNSKQSPLYEQYF.